The 27 T cell receptor beta chains below were found in one sample sequenced in a study of CD8 T cells in Susac syndrome (dated by TCRdb to between 2017 and 2020). Receptor libraries were prepared by the immunoSEQ multiplex PCR assay. RNA was extracted using the RNeasy kit, and roughly 0.45 to 1 ug of the RNA was reverse transcribed with random hexamers. TCRdb itself trimmed the public reads at Q25 with fastp, ran MiXCR and retained productive beta chains. Every distinct CDR3 protein forms one entry, paired with its most common genes and DNA. Across this sample there are about 150,000 distinct CDR3 sequences, with nearly 97% seen only once. Clones ranked in the top ten supply about 0.15% of the sample. The sequenced material came from CD8+ T cells from PBMCs. All receptors derive from a human donor with multiple sclerosis.

The chain links TRBV7-8 to TRBJ2-7; D is possibly TRBD2 (6 bases). CDR1 SGHVS and CDR2 FQNEAQ come from the germline V gene. V was pared by 2 bases and J by 7 bases, with 12 bases between. The CDR3 spans 13 residues. The CDR3 here is CASSLREAGEQYF. CDR3 DNA: TGTGCCAGCAGCTTAAGGGAGGCTGGTGAGCAGTACTTC.

The chain joins TRBV12-3 or TRBV12-4 to TRBJ2-1, with TRBD2 identical over 11 bases. The CDR3 covers 15 residues. V shed 7 bases, J shed 7 bases, and the junction held 9 bases outside the gene matches. As DNA, the CDR3 is TGTGCCAGCAATATTCTAGCGGGGGGTTGGAATGAGCAGTTCTTC. Translated, it gives CASNILAGGWNEQFF.

The rearrangement uses TRBV25-1 and TRBJ2-1; 10 bases are a match to TRBD1. V shed 8 bases, J shed 7 bases, and the junction held 8 bases outside the gene matches. The length of the CDR3 is 14 residues. Germline loops: CDR1 MGHDK, CDR2 SYGVNS. CDR3 nucleotides: TGTGCCAGCGCGGTGGGGACAGGGGATAATGAGCAGTTCTTC. This codes for CASAVGTGDNEQFF.

The chain couples TRBV20-1 to TRBJ1-2; TRBD1 is a possible D gene (5 bases). V dropped 0 bases and J dropped 8 bases, with 19 bases sitting between them. This CDR3 is built from 15 residues. In germline, CDR1 is DFQATT, CDR2 SNEGSKA (reference sequence). Here the CDR3 DNA reads TGCAGTGCTAGAGATCTGTCCCAGGGTTTCAAGGGCTACACCTTC. Amino acid sequence: CSARDLSQGFKGYTF.

This chain uses TRBV5-1 with TRBJ1-5; tentative D call: TRBD1 (5 bases). Germline CDR1 SGHRS, CDR2 YFSETQ. V lost 4 bases, J lost 0 bases, and 14 bases lay in between. The CDR3 covers 16 residues. CDR3 sequence reads: CASSQTAIYSNQPQHF. DNA for the CDR3: TGCGCCAGCAGCCAGACAGCTATCTATAGCAATCAGCCCCAGCATTTT.

J is TRBJ2-3 and V is TRBV5-1; D is perhaps TRBD1 or TRBD2 (5 bases each). This CDR3 has 16 residues. CDR1 is SGHRS, CDR2 YFSETQ, per germline. Trimming left V 3 bases short and J 3 bases short, with 17 bases between. CDR3: CASSSRGPKFTDTQYF. Here the CDR3 DNA reads TGCGCCAGCAGCTCGAGGGGACCGAAGTTTACAGATACGCAGTATTTT.

The chain links TRBV9 to TRBJ2-5; D may be TRBD1 (5 bases). Germline-derived CDR1 and CDR2 are SGDLS and YYNGEE. V lost 3 bases, J lost 5 bases, and 14 bases lay in between. The CDR3 covers 14 residues. The CDR3 is CASSAEDSRETQYF. The DNA of the CDR3 is TGTGCCAGCAGCGCGGAAGACAGTCGGGAGACCCAGTACTTC.

V and J are TRBV7-9 and TRBJ2-7, with 9 nucleotides matching TRBD1. The CDR3 runs 16 residues. CDR1 is SEHNR and CDR2 is FQNEAQ in the germline V gene (reference sequence). V was clipped by 6 bases and J by 0 bases; unmatched bases: 9. Written as DNA, the CDR3 is TGTGCCAGCAGTCCCTCAGACAGGGGGAGCTCCTACGAGCAGTACTTC. Residues: CASSPSDRGSSYEQYF.

The chain links TRBV7-9 to TRBJ2-7; 8 nucleotides align to TRBD1. V dropped 2 bases and J dropped 7; count of bases not matched to a gene: 4. Germline-derived CDR1 and CDR2 are SEHNR and FQNEAQ (reference sequence). CDR3 size: 13 residues. The CDR3 here is CASSLPGGEEQYF. The DNA for the CDR3 is TGTGCCAGCAGCTTACCAGGGGGCGAAGAGCAGTACTTC.

J is TRBJ1-1 and V is TRBV20-1; unclear D gene. CDR1 DFQATT and CDR2 SNEGSKA come from the germline V gene (reference sequence). V shed 2 bases and J shed 4 bases, with 11 bases lying between them. The CDR3 spans 13 residues. In nucleotides, the CDR3 is TGCAGTGCTAGACACGGGCTTGGCACTGAAGCTTTCTTT. It yields the protein CSARHGLGTEAFF.

V gene TRBV29-1 combines with J gene TRBJ2-1; D gene ambiguous. The germline gives CDR1 SQVTM, CDR2 ANQGSEA. V dropped 6 bases and J dropped 5 bases, with 8 bases sitting between them. The CDR3 runs to 11 residues. CDR3 DNA: TGCAGCGTCCCAGAGGACAATGAGCAGTTCTTC. Translating it yields CSVPEDNEQFF.

V is TRBV7-9 and J is TRBJ2-5, with 11 bases fitting TRBD2. After removal of 6 bases from V and 7 bases from J, the junction contained 16 bases not matched to a gene. This CDR3 contains 17 residues. Germline V gives CDR1 SEHNR, CDR2 FQNEAQ (reference sequence). CDR3 residues: CASSSPGTSGLHVTQYF. CDR3 in DNA: TGTGCCAGCAGTTCCCCCGGGACTAGCGGCCTTCACGTGACCCAGTACTTC. The full variable domain, rest sourced from reference TRBV7-9 and TRBJ2-5, is DTGVSQNPRHKITKRGQNVTFRCDPISEHNRLYWYRQTLGQGPEFLTYFQNEAQLEKSRLLSDRFSAERPKGSFSTLEIQRTEQGDSAMYLCASSSPGTSGLHVTQYFGPGTRLLVL.

The chain joins TRBV29-1 to TRBJ1-1; D perhaps matches TRBD1 (5 bases). The CDR3 loop spans 15 amino acids. V shed 6 bases and J shed 4 bases, with 21 bases lying between them. CDR1 and CDR2 from the germline V gene are SQVTM and ANQGSEA. The CDR3 spells CSVDGTTGSRTEAFF. The CDR3, as DNA: TGCAGCGTGGACGGGACCACAGGTTCACGCACTGAAGCTTTCTTT. The entire variable domain, with the rest obtained from reference TRBV29-1 and TRBJ1-1, is as follows: SAVISQKPSRDICQRGTSLTIQCQVDSQVTMMFWYRQQPGQSLTLIATANQGSEATYESGFVIDKFPISRPNLTFSTLTVSNMSPEDSSIYLCSVDGTTGSRTEAFFGQGTRLTVV.

This chain joins TRBV7-2 and TRBJ1-1, with D perhaps matching TRBD1 (5 bases). Germline V gene lookup returns CDR1 SGHTA and CDR2 FQGNSA. V was pared by 1 base and J by 13 bases, with 16 bases between. This CDR3 spans 13 amino acids. The CDR3 DNA reads as TGTGCCAGCAGCTTAGGAACCTGGGACTACGTTTTCTTT. Protein product: CASSLGTWDYVFF.

The chain joins TRBV6-2 or TRBV6-3 to TRBJ2-7, with a tentative D call TRBD2 (6 bases). Germline V CDR1 and CDR2: MNHEY, SVGEGT. V lost 2 bases and J lost 1, with 9 bases in between. The CDR3 totals 14 residues. CDR3 protein: CASSYGRGSYEQYV. The CDR3 bases are TGTGCCAGCAGTTACGGGCGGGGTTCCTACGAGCAGTACGTC.

Turning to this clonotype: A read error may produce the germline difference seen at one junction end. This chain connects TRBV29-1 to TRBJ2-1, with 7 bases fitting TRBD2. Per the germline V gene, CDR1 is SQVTM and CDR2 is ANQGSEA. The CDR3 runs 17 residues. CDR3 protein: CSVETGEGRGSYNKQFF. Here the CDR3 DNA reads TGCAGCGTTGAGACGGGGGAGGGGCGAGGGTCCTACAATAAGCAGTTCTTC.

This sequence joins TRBV2 and TRBJ1-6; TRBD1 matches 10 bases. CDR3 length: 15 amino acids. The trim removed 10 bases at V and 5 bases at J, leaving 8 bases unmatched. Germline V gene lookup returns CDR1 SNHLY and CDR2 FYNNEI. The chain's CDR3 is CATRTGTGDNSPLHF. The CDR3 DNA is TGTGCCACCAGAACCGGGACAGGGGATAATTCACCCCTCCACTTT.

DNA for the CDR3: TGTGCCAGCAGCCAGAGACAGGGGGGGTCCTACGAGCAGTACTTC. It translates to CASSQRQGGSYEQYF. The V gene is TRBV3-1, the J gene TRBJ2-7, with 9 bases that match TRBD1. The CDR3 runs to 15 residues. Germline CDR1 and CDR2: LGHDT and YNNKEL (reference sequence). V was clipped by 3 bases and J by 1 base; unmatched bases: 4.

The V call is TRBV29-1, the J call TRBJ2-5; TRBD1 agrees at 9 bases. The CDR3 loop spans 21 amino acids. From germline, CDR1 is SQVTM and CDR2 ANQGSEA. V gave up 0 bases and J gave up 5 bases; unmatched junction bases: 25. The CDR3 nucleotides read TGCAGCGTTGAAGATTTGGGCATCTACTCCTCCGGGACAGGGCTATACGAGACCCAGTACTTC. Its translation is CSVEDLGIYSSGTGLYETQYF.

Concerning this clonotype: Germline is not matched at one junction end, which may reflect a read error. The chain employs TRBV30 and TRBJ2-7; D remains unclear. Germline V gene sequence: CDR1 GTSNPN, CDR2 SVGIG (reference sequence). The CDR3 length is 11 residues. Written as DNA, the CDR3 is TGTGCCTGGAGTACCGCCCTTGGGTCGGACTTC. Amino acid sequence: CAWSTALGSDF. The variable domain in full, completed from reference TRBV30 and TRBJ2-7, reads SQTIHQWPATLVQPVGSPLSLECTVEGTSNPNLYWYRQAAGRGLQLLFYSVGIGQISSEVPQNLSASRPQDRQFILSSKKLLLSDSGFYLCAWSTALGSDFGPGTRLTVT.

The chain has TRBV6-6 and TRBJ2-3; 10 bases are a match to TRBD2. The ends lost 6 bases at V and 5 bases at J; junction bases unmatched: 11. The germline V gene has CDR1 MNHNY and CDR2 SVGAGI (reference sequence). CDR3 size: 16 residues. The CDR3 DNA sequence: TGTGCCAGCAGCTACGATTCTAGCGGGGGAGGAGATACGCAGTATTTT. Translating it yields CASSYDSSGGGDTQYF.

In its sample, this clonotype was seen once. J is TRBJ2-2 and V is TRBV7-6, with 7 bases that match TRBD2. V was clipped by 5 bases and J by 6 bases; unmatched bases: 6. This CDR3 region has 14 residues. Germline CDR1 and CDR2: SGHVS and FNYEAQ. In nucleotides, the CDR3 is TGTGCCAGCAGCCCCTCGGGAGGTGCCGGGGAGCTGTTTTTT. It yields the protein CASSPSGGAGELFF. Variable domain in full (rest from reference TRBV7-6 and TRBJ2-2): GAGVSQSPRYKVTKRGQDVALRCDPISGHVSLYWYRQALGQGPEFLTYFNYEAQQDKSGLPNDRFSAERPEGSISTLTIQRTEQRDSAMYRCASSPSGGAGELFFGEGSRLTVL.

This clonotype was picked up one time. CDR3 residues: CASSQSTGMGGELFF. The DNA of the CDR3 is TGCGCCAGCAGCCAATCTACAGGGATGGGCGGGGAGCTGTTTTTT. This chain joins TRBV4-1 and TRBJ2-2; possibly TRBD1 for D (6 bases). V lost 2 bases and J lost 7, with 14 bases in between. Germline V gene lookup returns CDR1 MGHRA and CDR2 YSYEKL. The CDR3 totals 15 residues.

This clonotype came up once. J is TRBJ2-1 and V is TRBV3-1; 7 bases agree with TRBD2. Germline values: CDR1 LGHDT, CDR2 YNNKEL (reference sequence). There are 15 residues in the CDR3. Trimming at V came to 4 bases and at J to 8 bases, leaving 11 bases not matched to a gene. Written as DNA, the CDR3 is TGTGCCAGCAGCCGCTCGGGGGGATCCGGGCATGAGCAGTTCTTC. Translation: CASSRSGGSGHEQFF.

The CDR3 here is CAWRTGQGEDEQFF. The CDR3 nucleotides are TGTGCCTGGCGGACGGGACAGGGGGAAGATGAGCAGTTCTTC. This chain connects TRBV30 to TRBJ2-1, with 11 nucleotides matching TRBD1. The CDR3 has 14 residues. The ends lost 5 bases at V and 8 bases at J; junction bases unmatched: 8. Germline CDR1 and CDR2: GTSNPN and SVGIG (reference sequence).

The genes are TRBV29-1 and TRBJ2-2, with D perhaps matching TRBD2 (5 bases). The CDR3 consists of 11 residues. CDR1 and CDR2 from the germline V gene are SQVTM and ANQGSEA. V was pared by 4 bases and J by 10 bases, with 10 bases between. DNA of the CDR3: TGCAGCGTTGTCTCGGGGATGGAGCTGTTTTTT. This translates into CSVVSGMELFF.

The CDR3 nucleotides are TGTGCCAGCGGACAGGGAGGTTTATACGAGCAGTACGTC. Protein product: CASGQGGLYEQYV. The rearrangement links TRBV5-6 to TRBJ2-7; 8 bases are shared with TRBD1. Unmatched junction bases numbered 7, after V lost 7 bases and J lost 4 bases. The CDR3 contains 13 residues. Germline V gives CDR1 SGHDT, CDR2 YYEEEE.